The clone carrying this T cell receptor beta chain was picked up a small number of times. What it binds is unknown. The CDR3 sequence is 13 residues long. The V end was cut by 4 bases, the J end by 7 bases, with 11 bases between. The germline gives CDR1 SGDLS, CDR2 YYNGEE. A patient was excluded if there was uncontrolled infection, other autoimmune disease, pregnancy or lactation. The data are from a study of T cells in Graves' hyperthyroidism and ophthalmopathy. Regarding the study as a whole: Appearing also in blood were most of the thyroid clonotypes expanded above 0.001.

RNA transcripts provided the source from which TCR beta CDR3 regions were amplified. The HTBI primer set drove a first-round RT-PCR of the TCR CDR3. Each CDR3 protein is one row after TCRdb ran MiXCR on the multiplex PCR reads. The table has about 400,000 distinct CDR3 sequences, about 15% seen once. J is TRBJ2-2 and V is TRBV9; D unresolved. Sequencing was carried out using blood. The receptor was isolated from a woman in her thirties with Graves' hyperthyroidism. CDR3 coding DNA: TGTGCCAGCAGCCATGAAGGTGGCGGGGAGCTGTTTTTT. Protein: CASSHEGGGELFF. Full variable domain (missing parts from reference TRBV9 and TRBJ2-2): DSGVTQTPKHLITATGQRVTLRCSPRSGDLSVYWYQQSLDQGLQFLIQYYNGEERAKGNILERFSAQQFPDLHSELNLSSLELGDSALYFCASSHEGGGELFFGEGSRLTVL.